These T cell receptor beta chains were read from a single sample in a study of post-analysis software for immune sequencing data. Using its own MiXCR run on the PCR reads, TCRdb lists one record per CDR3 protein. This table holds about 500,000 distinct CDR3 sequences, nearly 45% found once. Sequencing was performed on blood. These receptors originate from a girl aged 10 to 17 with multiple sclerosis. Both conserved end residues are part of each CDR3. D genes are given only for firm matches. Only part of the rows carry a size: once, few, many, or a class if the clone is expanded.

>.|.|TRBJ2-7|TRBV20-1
TGCAGTGCCCCCCTCGCGGCGTACGAGCAGTACTTC
CSAPLAAYEQYF
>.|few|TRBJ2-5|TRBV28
TGTGCCAGCAGTCAACTAGCCGAGACCCAGTACTTC
CASSQLAETQYF
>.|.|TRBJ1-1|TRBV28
TGTGCCAGCAGAACAAATGCGAGGGCGTGGAACACTGAAGCTTTCTTT
CASRTNARAWNTEAFF
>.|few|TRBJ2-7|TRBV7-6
TGTGCCAGCAGCTCCCGGGCCTCGGGGAGCAATGAGCAGTACTTC
CASSSRASGSNEQYF
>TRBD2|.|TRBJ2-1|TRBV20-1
TGCAGTGCTGCTAGACTAGCGGGAGGGTCCAATGAGCAGTTCTTC
CSAARLAGGSNEQFF
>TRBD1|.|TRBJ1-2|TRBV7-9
TGTGCCAGCAGCGGAAACTCCGGGACAGGGGGCGAAATGGATGGCTACACCTTC
CASSGNSGTGGEMDGYTF
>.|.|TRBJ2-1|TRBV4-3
TGCGCCAGCAGCCAAGATCAAGGATCCAATGAGCAGTTCTTC
CASSQDQGSNEQFF
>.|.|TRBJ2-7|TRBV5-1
TGCGCCAGCAGCTCCGCGGTCGCTAACTACGAGCAGTACTTC
CASSSAVANYEQYF
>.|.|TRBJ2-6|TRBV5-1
TGCGCCAGCAGGGAGGGGGATGGGGCCAACGTCCTGACTTTC
CASREGDGANVLTF
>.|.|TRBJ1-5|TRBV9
TGTGCCAGCAGCAGGGGGGACATTTTACAACCCCAGCATTTT
CASSRGDILQPQHF
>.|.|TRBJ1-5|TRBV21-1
TGTGCCAGCAGCAGGGGGGTCACAAGGCAGCCCCAGCATTTT
CASSRGVTRQPQHF
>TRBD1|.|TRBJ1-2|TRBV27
TGTGCCAGCAGTTCCAACAGGGGTGGCTACACCTTC
CASSSNRGGYTF